This T cell receptor (beta chain) came from a study of blood T cell repertoires in COVID-19. The repertoire was sequenced with immunoSEQ multiplex PCR; TCRdb's copy has only in-frame clones and lacks some. The data show about 90,000 clones, with 90% seen just once and roughly 5% held by the top ten. The CDR3 has 19 amino acids. V lost 4 bases to trimming and J lost 1 base; unmatched junction nucleotides: 9. Looked up from germline, CDR1 is LGHNA and CDR2 is YSLEER. This sequence was found in a man between 50 and 59 years old with acute or convalescent COVID-19. V is TRBV4-3 and J is TRBJ2-1; 14 bases fit TRBD2. The sample was peripheral blood. CDR3 protein: CASSPNLGLAGESYNEQFF. The CDR3 DNA is TGCGCCAGCAGCCCAAATCTGGGACTAGCGGGGGAGTCCTACAATGAGCAGTTCTTC.